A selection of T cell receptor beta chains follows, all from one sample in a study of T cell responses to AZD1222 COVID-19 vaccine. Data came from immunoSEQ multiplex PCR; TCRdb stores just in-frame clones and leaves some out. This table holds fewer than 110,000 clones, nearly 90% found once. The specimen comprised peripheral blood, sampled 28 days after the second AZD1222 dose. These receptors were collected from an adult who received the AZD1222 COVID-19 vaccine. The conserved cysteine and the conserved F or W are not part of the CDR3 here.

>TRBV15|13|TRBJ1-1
ATSRDRWGNTEAF
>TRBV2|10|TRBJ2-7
ASSEGWGEQY
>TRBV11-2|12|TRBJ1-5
ASSLEPSNQPQH
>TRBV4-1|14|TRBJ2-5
ASSRTGTGVGETQY
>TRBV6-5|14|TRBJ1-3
ASSYYGGASGNTIY
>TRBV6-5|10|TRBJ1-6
ASSFYNSPLH
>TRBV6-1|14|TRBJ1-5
ASSDLTVYSNQPQH
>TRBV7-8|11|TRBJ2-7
ASSRDRANEQY
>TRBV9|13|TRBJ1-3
ASSVRPSEGNTIY
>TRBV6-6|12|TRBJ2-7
ASSLAGLNYEQY
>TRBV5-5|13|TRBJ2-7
ASSPSAGGSYEQY
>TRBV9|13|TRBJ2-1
ASSVTRGPNNEQF
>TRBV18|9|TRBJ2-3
ASRTTDTQY
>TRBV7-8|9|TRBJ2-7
ASSLLEEQY
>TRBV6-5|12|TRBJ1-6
ASGHQEIGSPLH
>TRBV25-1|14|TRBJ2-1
ASSDLDTSSYNEQF
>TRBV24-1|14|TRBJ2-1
ATSDPDRGPPNEQF
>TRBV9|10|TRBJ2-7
ASSSTGNEQY
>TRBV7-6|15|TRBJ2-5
ASSNGLAGGSGETQY
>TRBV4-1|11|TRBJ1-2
ASSQGVNYGYT
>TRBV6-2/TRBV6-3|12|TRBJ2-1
ASSWGQSYNEQF
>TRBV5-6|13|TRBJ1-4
ATRLLGPYNEKLF
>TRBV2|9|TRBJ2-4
ASSEYSIQY
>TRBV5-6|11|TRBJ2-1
ASSLSSGGEQF
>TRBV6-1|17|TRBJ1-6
ASSEPPVGSISYNSPLH
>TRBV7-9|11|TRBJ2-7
ASSLEGGYEQY